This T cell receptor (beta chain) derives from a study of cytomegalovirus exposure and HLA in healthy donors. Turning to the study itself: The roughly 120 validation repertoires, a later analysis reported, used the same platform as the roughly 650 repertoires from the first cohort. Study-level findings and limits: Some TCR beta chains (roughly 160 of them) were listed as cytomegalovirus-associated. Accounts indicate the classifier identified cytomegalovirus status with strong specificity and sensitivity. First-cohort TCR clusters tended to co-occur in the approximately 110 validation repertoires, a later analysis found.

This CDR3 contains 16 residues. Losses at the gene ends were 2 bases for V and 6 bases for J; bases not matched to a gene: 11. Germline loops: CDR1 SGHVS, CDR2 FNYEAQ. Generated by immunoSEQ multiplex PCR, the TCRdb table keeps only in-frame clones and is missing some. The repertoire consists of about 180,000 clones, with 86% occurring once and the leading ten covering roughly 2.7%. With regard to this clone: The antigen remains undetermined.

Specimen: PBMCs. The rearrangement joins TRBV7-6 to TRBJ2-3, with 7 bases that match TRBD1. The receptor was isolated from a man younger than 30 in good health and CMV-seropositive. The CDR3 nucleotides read TGTGCCAGCAGCTTAACTCCGGGACAGTTGGGGGATACGCAGTATTTT. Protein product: CASSLTPGQLGDTQYF. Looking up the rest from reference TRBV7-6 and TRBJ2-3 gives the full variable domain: GAGVSQSPRYKVTKRGQDVALRCDPISGHVSLYWYRQALGQGPEFLTYFNYEAQQDKSGLPNDRFSAERPEGSISTLTIQRTEQRDSAMYRCASSLTPGQLGDTQYFGPGTRLTVL.